The 27 T cell receptor beta chains below all came from one sample that was sequenced in a study of spatial heterogeneity in lung cancer. Specified time point: sample taken at primary tumor resection. Unsorted samples of tumor, nontumor lung or frozen PBMC had their whole RNA sequenced. One entry per CDR3 protein results from TCRdb running MiXCR on the 5' RACE reads. The sample lists 50,000 to 65,000 distinct CDR3 sequences, 8.4% occurring once. This sample comprised PBMCs, obtained at surgery. Every receptor here comes from a female donor with early-stage non-small cell lung cancer.

This clonotype was observed many times. The gene calls are TRBV4-2 and TRBJ1-5, with a tentative D call TRBD1 (6 bases). Trimming shortened V by 5 bases and J by 5 bases, and 10 bases separated the two germline ends. Germline-derived CDR1 and CDR2 are LGHNA and YNFKEQ. The CDR3 sequence is 13 residues long. CDR3 sequence reads: CASSKGGDQPQHF. Written as DNA, the CDR3 is TGTGCCAGCAGCAAAGGGGGGGATCAGCCCCAGCATTTT.

The chain employs TRBV2 and TRBJ2-1; the match to TRBD2 covers 8 bases. The CDR3 is 13 residues long. CDR1 is SNHLY, CDR2 FYNNEI, per germline. Losses at the gene ends were 6 bases for V and 6 bases for J; bases not matched to a gene: 4. The CDR3 loop reads CASSGGAFNEQFF. CDR3 DNA sequence: TGTGCCAGCAGCGGGGGGGCCTTCAATGAGCAGTTCTTC. Variable domain in full (rest from reference TRBV2 and TRBJ2-1): EPEVTQTPSHQVTQMGQEVILRCVPISNHLYFYWYRQILGQKVEFLVSFYNNEISEKSEIFDDQFSVERPDGSNFTLKIRSTKLEDSAMYFCASSGGAFNEQFFGPGTRLTVL.

This clonotype has a count of ten or more. This chain joins TRBV7-9 and TRBJ2-5; D tentatively fits TRBD1 or TRBD2 (5 bases each). Germline CDR1 SEHNR, CDR2 FQNEAQ (reference sequence). V gave up 6 bases and J gave up 5 bases, with 13 bases separating them. The CDR3 is made up of 13 amino acids. The CDR3 is CASSDLGEETQYF. Here the CDR3 DNA reads TGTGCCAGCAGTGACCTAGGGGAGGAGACCCAGTACTTC.

This clonotype was counted a few times. V gene TRBV6-6 combines with J gene TRBJ1-3; D possibly corresponds to TRBD1 (5 bases). The germline V gene encodes CDR1 MNHNY and CDR2 SVGAGI (reference sequence). This CDR3 has 13 residues. Trimming shortened V by 6 bases and J by 0 bases, and 6 bases separated the two germline ends. The DNA for the CDR3 is TGTGCCAGCAGCGACAGCTCTGGAAACACCATATATTTT. Protein sequence: CASSDSSGNTIYF.

The chain combines TRBV28 with TRBJ2-7, with 7 bases aligning to TRBD2. CDR1 is MDHEN, CDR2 SYDVKM, per germline. The CDR3 contains 16 residues. Unmatched junction bases numbered 15, after V lost 6 bases and J lost 4 bases. Written as DNA, the CDR3 is TGTGCCAGCAGCCGCCTACGAGAAGCGGGGAGGTACGAGCAGTACTTC. Translating gives CASSRLREAGRYEQYF.

This clonotype was seen a few times. The gene calls are TRBV7-9 and TRBJ2-5; perhaps TRBD2 as D (5 bases). Germline lookup yields CDR1 SEHNR and CDR2 FQNEAQ (reference sequence). V lost 5 bases, J lost 5 bases, and 15 bases lay in between. This CDR3 is built from 14 residues. The CDR3 sequence: CASSPREGVETQYF. The CDR3 nucleotides are TGTGCCAGCAGCCCTCGAGAGGGCGTGGAGACCCAGTACTTC.

This clonotype was seen repeatedly, ten times or more. The chain carries TRBV24-1 and TRBJ2-3; TRBD2 matches 10 bases. The CDR3 has 15 amino acids. The germline V gene encodes CDR1 KGHDR and CDR2 SFDVKD. With 4 bases clipped from V and 4 bases from J, the junction kept 4 bases outside the gene matches. Written as DNA, the CDR3 is TGTGCCACCAGTGAAGGGACTAGCGATGCAGATACGCAGTATTTT. Translation: CATSEGTSDADTQYF.

This clonotype was counted a few times. V is TRBV20-1 and J is TRBJ1-5, with D possibly TRBD1 on 5 matching bases. The germline V gene encodes CDR1 DFQATT and CDR2 SNEGSKA (reference sequence). The CDR3 totals 14 residues. V was pared by 0 bases and J by 3 bases, with 9 bases between. Here the CDR3 reads CSAREATANQPQHF. DNA for the CDR3: TGCAGTGCTAGAGAGGCGACAGCCAATCAGCCCCAGCATTTT.

This clonotype was seen a handful of times. The CDR3 DNA sequence: TGTGCCAGCAGCCAAGATAGGGGACAGGGAAGTGAAAAACTGTTTTTT. Its translation is CASSQDRGQGSEKLFF. J is TRBJ1-4 and V is TRBV3-1, with TRBD1 matching over 9 bases. Unmatched junction bases numbered 6, after V lost 0 bases and J lost 7 bases. The CDR3 consists of 16 residues. The germline V gene has CDR1 LGHDT and CDR2 YNNKEL (reference sequence).

This clonotype was seen a handful of times. This rearrangement joins TRBV6-1 to TRBJ2-3, with no clear D. The CDR3 is made up of 14 amino acids. Per the germline V gene, CDR1 is MNHNS and CDR2 is SASEGT. Trimming took off 8 bases at V and 2 bases at J, with 14 bases between the two ends. Here the CDR3 DNA reads TGTGCCAGCTCCCAGCAGGTCCACACAGATACGCAGTATTTT. This gives the protein CASSQQVHTDTQYF.

In this sample, this clonotype turned up many times. The chain links TRBV20-1 to TRBJ2-6; D gene uncertain. Deletions cut 1 base from V and 0 bases from J, with 4 bases between. The germline V gene encodes CDR1 DFQATT and CDR2 SNEGSKA (reference sequence). The CDR3 spans 14 residues. The CDR3, as DNA: TGCAGTGCTAGAGGGTACTCTGGGGCCAACGTCCTGACTTTC. It encodes CSARGYSGANVLTF.

V and J are TRBV15 and TRBJ1-3; D not certain. The V end was cut by 0 bases, the J end by 0 bases, with 12 bases between. The CDR3 sequence is 17 residues long. CDR1 is LNHNV, CDR2 YYDKDF, per germline (reference sequence). The CDR3: CATSRDLRADSGNTIYF. CDR3 nucleotide sequence: TGTGCCACCAGCAGAGATCTGCGGGCTGACTCTGGAAACACCATATATTTT.

There are many counts of this clonotype. CDR3 DNA sequence: TGTGCCAGCAGCTCGCACGGTGAAAAACTGTTTTTT. The encoded protein is CASSSHGEKLFF. The chain employs TRBV7-9 and TRBJ1-4; D remains ambiguous. In germline, CDR1 is SEHNR, CDR2 FQNEAQ (reference sequence). Trimming left V 4 bases short and J 7 bases short, with 7 bases between. The CDR3 runs 12 residues.

This clonotype has a count of ten or more. As DNA, the CDR3 is TGTGCCAGCAGCTCGCGGGAGTCCTACAATGAGCAGTTCTTC. The encoded protein is CASSSRESYNEQFF. The rearrangement links TRBV11-3 to TRBJ2-1; 7 positions agree with TRBD2. The germline gives CDR1 SGHNT, CDR2 YENEEA. V trimming: 4 bases; J trimming: 1 base; junction bases outside the gene matches: 1. The CDR3 spans 14 residues. Combining the CDR3 with reference TRBV11-3 and TRBJ2-1 gives the whole variable domain EAGVVQSPRYKIIEKKQPVAFWCNPISGHNTLYWYLQNLGQGPELLIRYENEEAVDDSQLPKDRFSAERLKGVDSTLKIQPAELGDSAVYLCASSSRESYNEQFFGPGTRLTVL.

This clonotype was observed a few times. This chain links TRBV5-1 with TRBJ1-6; 7 nucleotides match TRBD1. Germline lookup yields CDR1 SGHRS and CDR2 YFSETQ. J gave up 10 bases and V 0 bases, and 7 bases lay outside the gene matches. The CDR3 loop spans 15 amino acids. CDR3 nucleotide sequence: TGCGCCAGCAGCTTGGCCGCGACAGGGCGATCACCCCTCCACTTT. The encoded protein is CASSLAATGRSPLHF.

J is TRBJ2-7 and V is TRBV24-1, with unresolved D. Germline V CDR1 and CDR2: KGHDR, SFDVKD. The V and J ends lost 5 bases and 6 bases respectively, with 7 bases between them. This CDR3 has 11 residues. The CDR3 is CATSGSLEQYF. CDR3 nucleotide sequence: TGTGCCACCAGTGGGTCGCTCGAGCAGTACTTC.

This chain joins TRBV6-5 and TRBJ1-2, with D uncertain. The CDR3 consists of 13 residues. V was cut by 2 bases and J by 4 bases, with 8 bases left in between. Germline V gene data show CDR1 as MNHEY and CDR2 as SVGAGI. The CDR3 here is CASSYNLAYGYTF. CDR3 nucleotides: TGTGCCAGCAGTTACAATCTGGCCTATGGCTACACCTTC.

This clonotype appeared many times. The CDR3 sequence: CASSPQGDNSPLHF. CDR3 DNA: TGTGCCAGCAGCCCCCAGGGCGATAATTCACCCCTCCACTTT. The V call is TRBV7-2, the J call TRBJ1-6; the D gene is possibly TRBD1 (5 bases). Trimming stripped 5 bases from V and 5 bases from J, with 10 bases between. The CDR3 length is 14 residues. Germline V CDR1 and CDR2: SGHTA, FQGNSA.

The sample holds many counts of this clonotype. The CDR3 loop reads CASSSNWELSGEQFF. In DNA, the CDR3 is TGCGCCAGCAGCTCCAACTGGGAGCTCAGTGGTGAGCAGTTCTTC. The J gene is TRBJ2-1, the V gene TRBV5-1, with a possible D match to TRBD2 (5 bases). Trimming stripped 3 bases from V and 9 bases from J, with 19 bases between. Looked up from germline, CDR1 is SGHRS and CDR2 is YFSETQ. This CDR3 is built from 15 residues.

This chain links TRBV28 with TRBJ1-2, with a tentative D call TRBD1 (6 bases). The CDR3 runs to 15 residues. V was pared by 6 bases and J by 2 bases, with 16 bases between. Germline-derived CDR1 and CDR2 are MDHEN and SYDVKM. The chain's CDR3 is CASRTAGTPNYGYTF. The CDR3 DNA reads as TGTGCCAGCAGGACCGCCGGGACACCGAACTATGGCTACACCTTC.

In its sample, this clonotype was seen a few times. The chain uses TRBV5-1 and TRBJ2-3; weak D call: TRBD2 (7 bases). The CDR3 is 13 residues long. V was pared by 6 bases and J by 4 bases, with 12 bases between. The germline V gene has CDR1 SGHRS and CDR2 YFSETQ. This chain's CDR3 is CASNAGAADTQYF. DNA for the CDR3: TGCGCCAGCAATGCGGGGGCAGCAGATACGCAGTATTTT.

This clonotype was observed many times. V gene TRBV10-3 combines with J gene TRBJ2-7; a weak D match, TRBD1 (6 bases). The CDR3 sequence is 13 residues long. Germline V gene sequence: CDR1 ENHRY, CDR2 SYGVKD. V gave up 6 bases and J gave up 7 bases, with 16 bases separating them. CDR3 DNA: TGTGCCATCAGCCCACAGGGTCACGGGGAGCAGTACTTC. Its translation is CAISPQGHGEQYF.

This clonotype appeared many times. The CDR3 sequence is CASSYSRETQYF. The CDR3 DNA follows: TGTGCCAGCAGTTACTCCCGGGAGACCCAGTACTTC. The V and J genes are TRBV6-6 and TRBJ2-5; D remains ambiguous. V lost 0 bases and J 5 bases, leaving 4 bases between the germline ends. Per germline, CDR1 MNHNY and CDR2 SVGAGI (reference sequence). CDR3 length: 12 residues.

This clonotype was observed a few times. This chain connects TRBV28 to TRBJ1-4; 9 nucleotides align to TRBD1. Germline V gene lookup returns CDR1 MDHEN and CDR2 SYDVKM. The CDR3 length is 16 residues. V shed 5 bases and J 8 bases; nucleotides not matched to a gene: 12. The CDR3 spells CASSPPPGTGHEKLFF. CDR3 in DNA: TGTGCCAGCAGTCCCCCCCCCGGGACAGGGCACGAAAAACTGTTTTTT.

V gene TRBV11-3 combines with J gene TRBJ2-5, with 7 bases lining up with TRBD1. This CDR3 is 15 amino acids long. The germline gives CDR1 SGHNT, CDR2 YENEEA. V was clipped by 0 bases and J by 2 bases; unmatched bases: 3. The CDR3 DNA sequence: TGTGCCAGCAGCTTAGAACAGGGGCGACAAGAGACCCAGTACTTC. This codes for CASSLEQGRQETQYF.

This clonotype was detected only a few times. This chain connects TRBV5-1 to TRBJ1-2; TRBD1 aligns across 7 bases. Losses at the gene ends were 7 bases for V and 8 bases for J; bases not matched to a gene: 11. Germline V gene data show CDR1 as SGHRS and CDR2 as YFSETQ. The length of the CDR3 is 13 residues. CDR3: CASGDRAGRGYTF. The CDR3 bases are TGCGCCAGCGGTGACAGGGCCGGTCGGGGCTACACCTTC.

This clonotype counts as medium-sized (0.01 to 0.1%). CDR3 protein: CASSAGANNEQFF. The DNA of the CDR3 is TGTGCCAGCAGCGCCGGGGCCAACAATGAGCAGTTCTTC. The chain couples TRBV9 to TRBJ2-1; the D gene could be TRBD1 or TRBD2 (5 bases each). The germline gives CDR1 SGDLS, CDR2 YYNGEE. Trimming took off 3 bases at V and 5 bases at J, with 9 bases between the two ends. The CDR3 loop spans 13 amino acids.